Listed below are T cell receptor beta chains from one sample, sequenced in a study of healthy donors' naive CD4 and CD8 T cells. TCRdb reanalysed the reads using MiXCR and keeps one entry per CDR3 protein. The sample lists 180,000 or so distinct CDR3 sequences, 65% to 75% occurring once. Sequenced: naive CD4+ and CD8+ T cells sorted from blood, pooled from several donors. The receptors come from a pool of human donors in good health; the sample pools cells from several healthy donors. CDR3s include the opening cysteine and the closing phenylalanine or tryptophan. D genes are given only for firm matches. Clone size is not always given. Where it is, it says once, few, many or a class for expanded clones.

CASSQEWSLAGYEQYF	TGCGCCAGCAGCCAAGAATGGTCGCTAGCGGGCTACGAGCAGTACTTC	NA	TRBV4-3	TRBD2	TRBJ2-7
CASSSRRVQVWNEQFF	TGTGCCAGCAGTTCTCGCCGTGTCCAGGTATGGAATGAGCAGTTCTTC	NA	TRBV13	NA	TRBJ2-1
CSVESISADTQYF	TGCAGCGTTGAGTCGATTTCGGCAGATACGCAGTATTTT	NA	TRBV29-1	NA	TRBJ2-3
CSAKTGYGYTF	TGCAGTGCTAAAACCGGCTATGGCTACACCTTC	NA	TRBV20-1	NA	TRBJ1-2
CASSDVRWSGNTIYF	TGTGCCAGCAGTGACGTACGGTGGTCTGGAAACACCATATATTTT	NA	TRBV2	NA	TRBJ1-3
CSVEPEGVRNEQFF	TGCAGCGTTGAACCTGAGGGGGTGAGGAATGAGCAGTTCTTC	NA	TRBV29-1	NA	TRBJ2-1
CASSIVQGPTFWPQHF	TGTGCCAGTAGTATTGTTCAGGGCCCAACCTTTTGGCCCCAGCATTTT	NA	TRBV19	NA	TRBJ1-5
CSVVSLLASDEQFF	TGCAGCGTTGTTTCCTTACTAGCAAGCGATGAGCAGTTCTTC	NA	TRBV29-1	NA	TRBJ2-1
CSALAGTEAFF	TGCAGCGCCCTTGCTGGTACTGAAGCTTTCTTT	few	TRBV29-1	NA	TRBJ1-1
CSVEGGDRGPYQETQYF	TGCAGCGTTGAAGGTGGCGACAGGGGCCCGTACCAAGAGACCCAGTACTTC	few	TRBV29-1	TRBD1	TRBJ2-5
CASSFTSGSNEQFF	TGCGCCAGCAGCTTTACTAGCGGGAGCAATGAGCAGTTCTTC	NA	TRBV5-1	TRBD2	TRBJ2-1
CSVRTVNQQFF	TGCAGCGTCCGGACAGTAAACCAGCAGTTCTTC	NA	TRBV29-1	NA	TRBJ2-1
CASSEDPARFDGYTF	TGTGCCAGCAGTGAAGACCCGGCTCGATTCGATGGCTACACCTTC	NA	TRBV12-3/TRBV12-4	NA	TRBJ1-2
CASSQDIPPLGEQYF	TGTGCCAGCAGCCAAGATATCCCTCCCCTGGGCGAGCAGTACTTC	NA	TRBV14	NA	TRBJ2-7
CASSRSPSGTFPYEQYF	TGTGCCAGCAGCCGATCCCCTAGCGGGACCTTCCCCTACGAGCAGTACTTC	NA	TRBV5-6	TRBD2	TRBJ2-7
CASSKADEEGETQYF	TGTGCCAGCAGCAAAGCGGACGAGGAGGGAGAGACCCAGTACTTC	NA	TRBV21-1	NA	TRBJ2-5
CASSVNSGVMVEQFF	TGTGCCAGTAGTGTCAACTCAGGGGTGATGGTTGAGCAGTTCTTC	NA	TRBV19	NA	TRBJ2-1
CASSARDRGIYGYTF	TGTGCCAGCAGCGCCCGGGACAGGGGTATTTATGGCTACACCTTC	NA	TRBV5-6	TRBD1	TRBJ1-2
CSVGGASGSNTEAFF	TGCAGCGTTGGAGGTGCTTCGGGGTCTAACACTGAAGCTTTCTTT	NA	TRBV29-1	NA	TRBJ1-1
CSVGTSDIEQYF	TGCAGCGTTGGGACTAGCGACATCGAGCAGTACTTC	few	TRBV29-1	TRBD2	TRBJ2-7
CSVDRENTEAFF	TGCAGCGTGGACAGGGAGAACACTGAAGCTTTCTTT	NA	TRBV29-1	TRBD1	TRBJ1-1
CASSLQGGNYGYTF	TGTGCCAGCAGTTTACAGGGGGGAAACTATGGCTACACCTTC	NA	TRBV27	TRBD1	TRBJ1-2
CSVEAGSYGYTF	TGCAGCGTTGAGGCAGGTTCTTATGGCTACACCTTC	NA	TRBV29-1	NA	TRBJ1-2
CASSLDTAYSNQPQHF	TGTGCCAGCAGCTTGGACACGGCGTATAGCAATCAGCCCCAGCATTTT	NA	TRBV5-5	NA	TRBJ1-5
CATSRDLGEQYF	TGTGCCACCAGCAGAGATCTGGGGGAGCAGTACTTC	NA	TRBV15	NA	TRBJ2-7
CSVERATEAFF	TGCAGCGTTGAAAGGGCCACGGAAGCTTTCTTT	NA	TRBV29-1	NA	TRBJ1-1
CSVYTETQYF	TGCAGCGTTTACACAGAGACCCAGTACTTC	NA	TRBV29-1	NA	TRBJ2-5
CSVEEGTSNYEQFF	TGCAGCGTTGAAGAGGGGACTAGCAACTATGAGCAGTTCTTC	NA	TRBV29-1	TRBD2	TRBJ2-1
CSAWTPYEQYF	TGCAGCGCCTGGACACCCTACGAGCAGTACTTC	few	TRBV29-1	NA	TRBJ2-7
CSVRLRNTEAFF	TGCAGCGTTAGGTTGAGGAACACTGAAGCTTTCTTT	few	TRBV29-1	NA	TRBJ1-1
CASRERGAGEQFF	TGTGCCAGCCGCGAGCGGGGGGCAGGGGAGCAGTTCTTC	NA	TRBV6-2/TRBV6-3	TRBD2	TRBJ2-1
CSVAEVPTMNTEAFF	TGCAGCGTTGCCGAGGTACCCACCATGAACACTGAAGCTTTCTTT	NA	TRBV29-1	NA	TRBJ1-1
CASSYSNRNEQFF	TGTGCCAGCAGTTACTCTAACCGCAATGAGCAGTTCTTC	NA	TRBV6-5	NA	TRBJ2-1
CASSKRGDSNQPQHF	TGTGCCAGCAGTAAGAGGGGGGATAGCAATCAGCCCCAGCATTTT	NA	TRBV6-5	NA	TRBJ1-5
CASSSRDRTNTEAFF	TGTGCCAGCAGCTCCCGGGACAGAACGAACACTGAAGCTTTCTTT	NA	TRBV11-1	TRBD1	TRBJ1-1
CAGSRSGLKNYEQYF	TGTGCCGGCAGCCGTAGCGGGTTGAAGAACTACGAGCAGTACTTC	NA	TRBV6-5	TRBD2	TRBJ2-7
CARGLAGGTNEQYF	TGTGCCAGAGGACTAGCGGGAGGTACCAACGAGCAGTACTTC	NA	TRBV2	TRBD2	TRBJ2-7
CSVAFRTGAEQYF	TGCAGCGTTGCGTTTCGGACAGGGGCCGAGCAGTACTTC	NA	TRBV29-1	TRBD1	TRBJ2-7
CAISGTANEQFF	TGTGCCATCAGCGGGACGGCCAATGAGCAGTTCTTC	NA	TRBV10-3	NA	TRBJ2-1
CASRPQVYSEAFF	TGTGCCAGCAGGCCCCAGGTGTACTCTGAAGCTTTCTTT	few	TRBV27	NA	TRBJ1-1
CASTIAGGTYNEQFF	TGTGCCAGTACGATAGCGGGAGGAACCTACAATGAGCAGTTCTTC	once	TRBV19	TRBD2	TRBJ2-1
CSARDKTSGSFEQYF	TGCAGTGCTAGAGATAAGACTAGCGGGAGCTTCGAGCAGTACTTC	NA	TRBV20-1	TRBD2	TRBJ2-7
CASSVVYQETQYF	TGTGCCAGTAGTGTCGTGTACCAAGAGACCCAGTACTTC	few	TRBV19	NA	TRBJ2-5